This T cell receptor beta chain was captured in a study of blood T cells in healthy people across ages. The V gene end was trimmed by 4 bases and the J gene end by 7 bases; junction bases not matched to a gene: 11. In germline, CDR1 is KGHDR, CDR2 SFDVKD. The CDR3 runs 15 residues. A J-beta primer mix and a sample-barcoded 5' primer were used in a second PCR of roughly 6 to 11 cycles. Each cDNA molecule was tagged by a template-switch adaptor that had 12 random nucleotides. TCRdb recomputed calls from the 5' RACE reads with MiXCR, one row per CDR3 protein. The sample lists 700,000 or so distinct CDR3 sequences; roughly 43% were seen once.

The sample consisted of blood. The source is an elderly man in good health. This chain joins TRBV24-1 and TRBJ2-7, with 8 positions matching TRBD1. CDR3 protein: CATSERDRSTNEQYF. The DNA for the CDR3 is TGTGCCACCAGTGAAAGGGACAGGTCAACGAATGAGCAGTACTTC.